The 5 T cell receptor beta chains given below trace back to one sample, sequenced in a study of cytomegalovirus exposure and HLA in healthy donors. Some clones are missing from TCRdb's copy, which holds only in-frame ones; the method was immunoSEQ multiplex PCR. The sample lists 55,000 to 65,000 clones, 90% seen once, with just over 3% in the top ten. Sequenced material: PBMCs. These receptors all stem from a man in his late teens or twenties in good health and CMV-seronegative.

This chain links TRBV5-1 with TRBJ1-2, with TRBD1 matching 11 bases. V gave up 4 bases and J gave up 1 base; unmatched junction bases: 12. Germline V gives CDR1 SGHRS, CDR2 YFSETQ. The CDR3 runs to 18 residues. The CDR3 coding sequence is TGCGCCAGCAGCCTGAGACCGGGACAGGGGGACTATAACTATGGCTACACCTTC. It codes for CASSLRPGQGDYNYGYTF.

This clone was counted a few times. The rearrangement joins TRBV25-1 to TRBJ2-2; no clear D. V lost 3 bases to trimming and J lost 6 bases, with 8 bases between them. The CDR3 totals 13 residues. The germline gives CDR1 MGHDK, CDR2 SYGVNS. In nucleotides, the CDR3 is TGTGCCAGCAGTGATGCCCCAGCCGGGGAGCTGTTTTTT. It translates to CASSDAPAGELFF.

The J gene is TRBJ2-3, the V gene TRBV4-1; D may be TRBD2 (6 bases). From germline, CDR1 is MGHRA and CDR2 YSYEKL. V dropped 4 bases and J dropped 0 bases, with 17 bases sitting between them. The CDR3 is 17 residues long. Here the CDR3 DNA reads TGCGCCAGCAGCCTTACTCCCCCGGGACTTAGCACAGATACGCAGTATTTT. It is translated as CASSLTPPGLSTDTQYF.

The chain is built from TRBV28 and TRBJ2-7; TRBD1 agrees at 11 bases. This CDR3 region has 15 residues. In germline, CDR1 is MDHEN, CDR2 SYDVKM. Trimming took 3 bases from V and 7 from J; bases not matched to a gene: 8. CDR3 sequence (DNA): TGTGCCAGCAGTTTCTCCGGGACAGGGGGGAAAGAGCAGTACTTC. Protein sequence: CASSFSGTGGKEQYF. Based on the CDR3 plus reference TRBV28 and TRBJ2-7, the full variable domain is DVKVTQSSRYLVKRTGEKVFLECVQDMDHENMFWYRQDPGLGLRLIYFSYDVKMKEKGDIPEGYSVSREKKERFSLILESASTNQTSMYLCASSFSGTGGKEQYFGPGTRLTVT.

The count of this clone is one. The chain has TRBV28 and TRBJ1-2, with a tentative D call TRBD1 (5 bases). V was cut by 4 bases and J by 0 bases, with 15 bases left in between. Germline V gene sequence: CDR1 MDHEN, CDR2 SYDVKM. This CDR3 is built from 16 residues. In DNA form, the CDR3 reads TGTGCCAGCAGTTCGGGGGTAGGCGTCTCTAACTATGGCTACACCTTC. Its translation: CASSSGVGVSNYGYTF.